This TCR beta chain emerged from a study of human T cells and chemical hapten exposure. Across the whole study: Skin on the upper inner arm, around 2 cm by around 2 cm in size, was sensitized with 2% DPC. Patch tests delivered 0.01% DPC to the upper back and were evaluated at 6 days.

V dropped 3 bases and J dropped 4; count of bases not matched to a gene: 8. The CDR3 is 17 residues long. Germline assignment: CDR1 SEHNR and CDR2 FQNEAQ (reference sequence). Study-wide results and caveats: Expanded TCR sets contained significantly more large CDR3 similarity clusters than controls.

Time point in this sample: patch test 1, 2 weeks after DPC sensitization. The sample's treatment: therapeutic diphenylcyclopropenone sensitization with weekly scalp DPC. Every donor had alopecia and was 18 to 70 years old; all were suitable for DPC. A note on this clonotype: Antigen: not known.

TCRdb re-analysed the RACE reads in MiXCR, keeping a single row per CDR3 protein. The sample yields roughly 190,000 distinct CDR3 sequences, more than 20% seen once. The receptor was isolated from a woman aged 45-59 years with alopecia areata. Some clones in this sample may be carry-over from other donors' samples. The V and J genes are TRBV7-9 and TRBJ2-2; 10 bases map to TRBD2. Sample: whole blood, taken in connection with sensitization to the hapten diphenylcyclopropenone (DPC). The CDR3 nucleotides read TGTGCCAGCAGCTTCACAGTAGCGGGAGGTCGCACCGGGGAGCTGTTTTTT. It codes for CASSFTVAGGRTGELFF.